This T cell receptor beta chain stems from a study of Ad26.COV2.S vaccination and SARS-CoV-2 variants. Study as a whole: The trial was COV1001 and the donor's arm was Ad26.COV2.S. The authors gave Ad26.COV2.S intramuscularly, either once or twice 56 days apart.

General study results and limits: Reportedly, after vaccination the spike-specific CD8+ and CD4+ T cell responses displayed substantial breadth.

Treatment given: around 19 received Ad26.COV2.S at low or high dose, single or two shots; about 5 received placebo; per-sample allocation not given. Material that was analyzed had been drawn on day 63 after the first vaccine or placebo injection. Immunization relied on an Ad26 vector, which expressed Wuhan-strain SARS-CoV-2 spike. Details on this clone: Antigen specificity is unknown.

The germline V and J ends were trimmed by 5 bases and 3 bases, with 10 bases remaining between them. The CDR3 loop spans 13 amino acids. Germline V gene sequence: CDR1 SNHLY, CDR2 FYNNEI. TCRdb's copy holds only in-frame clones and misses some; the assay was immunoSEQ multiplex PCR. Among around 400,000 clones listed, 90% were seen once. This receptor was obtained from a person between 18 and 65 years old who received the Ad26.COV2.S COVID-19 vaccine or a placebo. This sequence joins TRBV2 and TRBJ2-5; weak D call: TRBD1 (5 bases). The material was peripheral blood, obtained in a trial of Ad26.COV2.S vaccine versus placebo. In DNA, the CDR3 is TGTGCCAGCAGTCCGCAAGGGGAAGAGACCCAGTACTTC. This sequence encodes CASSPQGEETQYF.